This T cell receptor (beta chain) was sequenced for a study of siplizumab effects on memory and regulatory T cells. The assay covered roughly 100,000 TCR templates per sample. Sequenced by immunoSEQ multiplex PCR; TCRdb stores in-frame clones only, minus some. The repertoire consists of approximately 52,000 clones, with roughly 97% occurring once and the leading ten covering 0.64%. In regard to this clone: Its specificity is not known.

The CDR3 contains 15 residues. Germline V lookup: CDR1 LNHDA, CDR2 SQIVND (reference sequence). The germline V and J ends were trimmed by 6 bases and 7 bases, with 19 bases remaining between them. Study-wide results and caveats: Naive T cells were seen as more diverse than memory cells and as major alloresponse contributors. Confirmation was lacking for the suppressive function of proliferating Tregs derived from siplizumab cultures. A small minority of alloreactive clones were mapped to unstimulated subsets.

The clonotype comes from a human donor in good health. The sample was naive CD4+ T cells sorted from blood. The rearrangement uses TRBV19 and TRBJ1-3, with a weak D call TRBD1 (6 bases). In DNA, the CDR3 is TGTGCCAGTAGGGAAGGACAGAGCGTAGGCAACACCATATATTTT. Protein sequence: CASREGQSVGNTIYF.